Sequencing of this T cell receptor beta chain was carried out in a study of neurological immune-mediated disorders. This clonotype has at least ten counts. Its antigen is unidentified. Synthesis of cDNA was carried out by template-switch 5'RACE. The reaction used 10-nucleotide random UMIs. Over 160 million TCR-beta sequences from 15-18 subjects came from every sequencing run. TCRdb itself ran the 5' RACE reads through MiXCR, one entry per CDR3 protein. The sample shows some 60,000 distinct CDR3 sequences, around 3.6% of them seen only once. The V gene's germline CDR1 is SQVTM and CDR2 ANQGSEA. CDR3 size: 11 residues. Trimming left V 4 bases short and J 2 bases short, with 5 bases between. Whole-study results and caveats: Across subjects, expanded clones had no CDR3 amino acid sequences in common, pointing to private repertoires in all groups. Patients with HTLV-1-associated myelopathy had the highest level of TCR clonal expansion, whereas patients with multiple sclerosis had the lowest level, falling beneath the level found in healthy controls.

The TCR was taken from a woman in her twenties or thirties with multiple sclerosis. The rearrangement links TRBV29-1 to TRBJ1-1, with no clear D. Material: PBMCs. The CDR3 loop is CSVGVNTEAFF. CDR3 bases: TGCAGCGTTGGAGTCAACACTGAAGCTTTCTTT.